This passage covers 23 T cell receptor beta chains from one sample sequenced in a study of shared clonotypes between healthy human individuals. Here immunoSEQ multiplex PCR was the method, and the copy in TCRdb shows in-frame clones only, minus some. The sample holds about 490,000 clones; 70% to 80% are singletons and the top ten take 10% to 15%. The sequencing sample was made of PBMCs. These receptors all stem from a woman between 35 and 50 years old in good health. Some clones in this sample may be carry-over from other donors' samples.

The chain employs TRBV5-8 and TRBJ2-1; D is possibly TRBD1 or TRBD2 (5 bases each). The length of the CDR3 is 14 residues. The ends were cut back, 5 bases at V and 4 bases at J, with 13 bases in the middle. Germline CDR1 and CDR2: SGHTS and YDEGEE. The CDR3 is CASSHRDHYNEQFF. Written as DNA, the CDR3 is TGTGCCAGCAGTCACCGGGACCATTACAATGAGCAGTTCTTC.

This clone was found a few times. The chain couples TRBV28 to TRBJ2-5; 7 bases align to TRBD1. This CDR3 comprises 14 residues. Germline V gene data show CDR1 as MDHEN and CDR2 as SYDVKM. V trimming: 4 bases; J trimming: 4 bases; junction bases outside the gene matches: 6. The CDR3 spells CASSSQGIRETQYF. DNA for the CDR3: TGTGCCAGCAGTTCACAGGGGATTAGAGAGACCCAGTACTTC.

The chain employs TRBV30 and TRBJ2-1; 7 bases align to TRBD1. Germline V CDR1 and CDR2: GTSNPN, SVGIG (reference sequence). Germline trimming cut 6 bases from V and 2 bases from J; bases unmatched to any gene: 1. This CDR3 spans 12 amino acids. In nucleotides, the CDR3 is TGTGCCTGCCAGGGGGCCTACAATGAGCAGTTCTTC. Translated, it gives CACQGAYNEQFF. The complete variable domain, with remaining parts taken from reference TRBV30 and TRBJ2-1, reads SQTIHQWPATLVQPVGSPLSLECTVEGTSNPNLYWYRQAAGRGLQLLFYSVGIGQISSEVPQNLSASRPQDRQFILSSKKLLLSDSGFYLCACQGAYNEQFFGPGTRLTVL.

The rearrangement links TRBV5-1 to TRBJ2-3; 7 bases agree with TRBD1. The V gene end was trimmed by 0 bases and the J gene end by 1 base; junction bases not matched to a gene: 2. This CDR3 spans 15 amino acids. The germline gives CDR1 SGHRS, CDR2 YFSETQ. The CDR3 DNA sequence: TGCGCCAGCAGCTTGGGGCAGGGGGGCACAGATACGCAGTATTTT. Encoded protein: CASSLGQGGTDTQYF.

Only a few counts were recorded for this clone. This CDR3 reads CASSSLAGRRADTQYF. CDR3 nucleotides: TGTGCCAGCAGTTCACTAGCGGGAAGGCGCGCAGATACGCAGTATTTT. The J gene is TRBJ2-3, the V gene TRBV27; TRBD2 agrees at 10 bases. Per germline, CDR1 MNHEY and CDR2 SMNVEV (reference sequence). The CDR3 runs 16 residues. V shed 4 bases and J 4 bases; nucleotides not matched to a gene: 8.

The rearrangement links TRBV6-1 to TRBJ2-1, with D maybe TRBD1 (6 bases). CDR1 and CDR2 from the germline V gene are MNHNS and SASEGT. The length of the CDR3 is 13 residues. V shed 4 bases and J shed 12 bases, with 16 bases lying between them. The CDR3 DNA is TGTGCCAGCAGTGCTACCATACAGGGTGGGCAGTTCTTC. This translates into CASSATIQGGQFF.

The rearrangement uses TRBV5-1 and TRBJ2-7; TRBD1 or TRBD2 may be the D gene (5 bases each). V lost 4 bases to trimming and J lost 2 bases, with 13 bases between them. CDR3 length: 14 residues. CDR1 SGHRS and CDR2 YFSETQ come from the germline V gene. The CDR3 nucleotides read TGCGCCAGCAGCCCGGAGGCAGGGCCCTACGAGCAGTACTTC. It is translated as CASSPEAGPYEQYF.

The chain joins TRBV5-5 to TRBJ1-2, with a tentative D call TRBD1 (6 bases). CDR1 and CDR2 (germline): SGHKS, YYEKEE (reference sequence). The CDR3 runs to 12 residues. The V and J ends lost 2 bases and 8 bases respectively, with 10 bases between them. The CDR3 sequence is CASSFVGGGYTF. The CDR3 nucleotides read TGTGCCAGCAGCTTTGTCGGGGGCGGCTACACCTTC.

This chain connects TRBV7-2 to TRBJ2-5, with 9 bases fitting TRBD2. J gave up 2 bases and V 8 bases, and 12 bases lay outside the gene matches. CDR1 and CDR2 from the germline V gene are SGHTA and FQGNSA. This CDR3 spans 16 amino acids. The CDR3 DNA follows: TGTGCCAGCGCTCCTTTGGGACTAGCACAACAAGAGACCCAGTACTTC. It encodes CASAPLGLAQQETQYF.

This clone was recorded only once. The CDR3 region is CASSQPGQSTDTQYF. In nucleotides, the CDR3 is TGTGCCAGCAGCCAACCGGGACAAAGCACAGATACGCAGTATTTT. V and J are TRBV7-3 and TRBJ2-3; D may be TRBD1 (6 bases). V was clipped by 5 bases and J by 0 bases, with 12 bases between them. Germline values: CDR1 SGHTA, CDR2 FQGTGA. This CDR3 spans 15 amino acids.

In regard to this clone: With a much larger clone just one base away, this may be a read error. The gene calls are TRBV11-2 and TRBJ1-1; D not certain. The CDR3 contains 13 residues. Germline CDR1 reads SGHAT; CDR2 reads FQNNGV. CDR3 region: CASSLELAAEASF. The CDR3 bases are TGTGCCAGCAGCTTAGAGCTGGCTGCCGAAGCTTCCTTT.

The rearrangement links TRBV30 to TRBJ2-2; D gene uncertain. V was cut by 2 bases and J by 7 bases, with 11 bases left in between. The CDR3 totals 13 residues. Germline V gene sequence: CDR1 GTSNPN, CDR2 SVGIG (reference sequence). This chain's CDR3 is CAWSKRVDGELFF. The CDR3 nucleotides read TGTGCCTGGAGTAAACGGGTGGACGGGGAGCTGTTTTTT.

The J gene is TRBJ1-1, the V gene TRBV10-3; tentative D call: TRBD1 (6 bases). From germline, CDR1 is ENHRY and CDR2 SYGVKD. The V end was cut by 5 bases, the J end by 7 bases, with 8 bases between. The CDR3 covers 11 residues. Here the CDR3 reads CAISTGSEAFF. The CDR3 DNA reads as TGTGCCATCAGTACAGGGAGTGAAGCTTTCTTT.

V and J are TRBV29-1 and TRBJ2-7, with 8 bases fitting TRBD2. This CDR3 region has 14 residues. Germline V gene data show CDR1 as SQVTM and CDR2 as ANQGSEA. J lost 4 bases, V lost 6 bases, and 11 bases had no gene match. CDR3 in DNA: TGCAGCGTCCGGGAGGGGACTAGACTTTACGAGCAGTACTTC. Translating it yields CSVREGTRLYEQYF.

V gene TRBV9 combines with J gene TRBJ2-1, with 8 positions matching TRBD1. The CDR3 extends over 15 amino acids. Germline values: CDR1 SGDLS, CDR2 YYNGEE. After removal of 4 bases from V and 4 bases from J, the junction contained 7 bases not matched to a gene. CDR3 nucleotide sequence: TGTGCCAGCAGCTTGACAGGGGTTCGATACAATGAGCAGTTCTTC. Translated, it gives CASSLTGVRYNEQFF.

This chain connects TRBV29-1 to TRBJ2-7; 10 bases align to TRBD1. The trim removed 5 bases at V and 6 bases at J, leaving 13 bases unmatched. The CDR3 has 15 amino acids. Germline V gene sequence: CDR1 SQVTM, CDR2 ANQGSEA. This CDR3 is CSVRRQGADRVEQYF. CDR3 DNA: TGCAGCGTTCGTCGACAGGGGGCGGACCGGGTCGAGCAGTACTTC.

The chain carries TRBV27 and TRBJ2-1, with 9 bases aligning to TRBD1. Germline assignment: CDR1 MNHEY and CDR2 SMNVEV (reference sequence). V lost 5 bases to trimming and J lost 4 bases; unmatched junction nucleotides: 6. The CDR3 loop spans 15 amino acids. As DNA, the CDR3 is TGTGCCAGCAGTAAACCGGGACAGGGTTACAATGAGCAGTTCTTC. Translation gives CASSKPGQGYNEQFF.

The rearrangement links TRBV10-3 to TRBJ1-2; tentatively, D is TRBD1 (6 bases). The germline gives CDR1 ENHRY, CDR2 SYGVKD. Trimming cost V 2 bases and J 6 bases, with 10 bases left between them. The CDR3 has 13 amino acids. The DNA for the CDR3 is TGTGCCATCAGTGAGGGGGAGGGGGATGGCTACACCTTC. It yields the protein CAISEGEGDGYTF.

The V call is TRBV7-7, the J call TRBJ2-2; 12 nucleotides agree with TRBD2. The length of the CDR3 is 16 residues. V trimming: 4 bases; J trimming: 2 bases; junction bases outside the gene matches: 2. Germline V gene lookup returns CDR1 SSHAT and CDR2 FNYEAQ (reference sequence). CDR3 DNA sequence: TGTGCCAGCAGCTCGACTAGCGGGAGAAACACCGGGGAGCTGTTTTTT. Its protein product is CASSSTSGRNTGELFF.

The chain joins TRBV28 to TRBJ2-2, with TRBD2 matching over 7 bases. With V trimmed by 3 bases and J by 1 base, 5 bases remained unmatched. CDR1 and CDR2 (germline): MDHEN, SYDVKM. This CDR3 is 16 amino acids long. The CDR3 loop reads CASSLVGGGNTGELFF. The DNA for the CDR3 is TGTGCCAGCAGTTTGGTCGGCGGGGGGAACACCGGGGAGCTGTTTTTT.

CDR3 sequence: CTASEGESYEQYF. The CDR3 DNA is TGCACCGCAAGCGAGGGCGAATCCTACGAGCAGTACTTC. J is TRBJ2-7 and V is TRBV1; the table assigns TRBD2, which was not confirmed against the DNA. TRBV1 is shown as a pseudogene. The length of the CDR3 is 13 residues.

The CDR3 loop is CASSLSVGYEQYF. CDR3 coding DNA: TGTGCCAGCAGCTTAAGTGTGGGGTACGAGCAGTACTTC. The gene calls are TRBV5-4 and TRBJ2-7, with D unresolved. Trimming shortened V by 2 bases and J by 4 bases, and 10 bases separated the two germline ends. The CDR3 loop spans 13 amino acids. The V gene's germline CDR1 is SGHNT and CDR2 YYREEE (reference sequence).

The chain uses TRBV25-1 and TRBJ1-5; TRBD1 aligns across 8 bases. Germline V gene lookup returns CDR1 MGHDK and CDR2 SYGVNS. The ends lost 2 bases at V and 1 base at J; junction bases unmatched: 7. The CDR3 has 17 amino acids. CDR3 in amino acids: CASSEETGDGSNQPQHF. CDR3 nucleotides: TGTGCCAGCAGTGAAGAGACAGGGGATGGAAGCAATCAGCCCCAGCATTTT.